A selection of T cell receptor beta chains follows, all from one sample in a study of blood T cell repertoires in COVID-19. Libraries were prepared by immunoSEQ multiplex PCR; TCRdb keeps only in-frame clonotypes and omits some of them. The sample carries about 20,000 clones, around 90% recorded once. The sequenced material came from peripheral blood. Source of these receptors: a human donor in a cohort sampled during active COVID-19. CDR3s include the opening cysteine and the closing phenylalanine or tryptophan. D genes are given only for firm matches. Clone size is given for some rows only: seen once, a few or many times, or a class if the clone is expanded.

V	J	size	D	CDR3	DNA
TRBV11-2	TRBJ2-5	once	-	CASSLTPGGAGETQYF	TGTGCCAGCAGCTTAACGCCGGGGGGCGCGGGGGAGACCCAGTACTTC
TRBV24-1	TRBJ2-5	-	TRBD2	CATSDPPGGQETQYF	TGTGCCACCAGTGATCCTCCGGGGGGTCAAGAGACCCAGTACTTC
TRBV5-1	TRBJ2-2	-	-	CASSLDSQNMNTGELFF	TGCGCCAGCAGCTTGGATTCGCAGAACATGAACACCGGGGAGCTGTTTTTT
TRBV5-1	TRBJ2-5	-	TRBD1	CASSFSGTGPKRAQYF	TGCGCCAGCAGCTTTTCCGGGACAGGTCCAAAACGGGCCCAGTACTTC
TRBV18	TRBJ1-5	-	TRBD1	CASSPDRVDQPQHF	TGTGCCAGCTCACCCGACAGGGTAGATCAGCCCCAGCATTTT
TRBV27	TRBJ1-6	-	TRBD1	CASSPMDRGGNSPLHF	TGTGCCAGCAGTCCCATGGACAGGGGCGGTAATTCACCCCTCCACTTT
TRBV25-1	TRBJ1-6	once	-	CASSESGRRGLRSPLHF	TGTGCCAGCAGTGAATCGGGGCGTCGGGGGTTACGGTCACCCCTCCACTTT
TRBV24-1	TRBJ2-3	-	-	CATSDPRTSTDTQYF	TGTGCCACCAGTGATCCCAGGACTAGCACAGATACGCAGTATTTT
TRBV11-3	TRBJ1-6	-	-	CASSFFSPGGYNSPLHF	TGTGCCAGCAGCTTTTTCAGCCCCGGGGGCTATAATTCACCCCTCCACTTT
TRBV5-1	TRBJ1-4	-	-	CASSTYDSSNEKLFF	TGCGCCAGCTCCACCTACGACAGTTCAAATGAAAAACTGTTTTTT
TRBV10-1	TRBJ2-1	-	-	CASSEQEGGNEQFF	TGCGCCAGCAGTGAGCAAGAGGGTGGGAATGAGCAGTTCTTC
TRBV4-2	TRBJ2-6	-	-	CASRRDAGANVLTF	TGTGCCAGCAGGCGGGATGCTGGGGCCAACGTCCTGACTTTC
TRBV6-5	TRBJ1-5	-	-	CASSYSILNQPQHF	TGTGCCAGCAGTTACTCCATCCTAAATCAGCCCCAGCATTTT
TRBV27	TRBJ1-1	-	TRBD1	CASSEDRGLVLRTTEAFF	TGTGCCAGCAGTGAGGACAGGGGGCTTGTACTAAGGACGACTGAAGCTTTCTTT
TRBV2	TRBJ1-6	few	-	CASSEVREDPPLHF	TGTGCCAGCAGTGAAGTCAGGGAAGATCCACCCCTCCACTTT
TRBV2	TRBJ1-2	-	TRBD1	CASSGGQNGYTF	TGTGCCAGCAGTGGGGGACAGAATGGCTACACCTTC
TRBV29-1	TRBJ1-1	-	-	CSASNTEAFF	TGCAGCGCTTCAAACACTGAAGCTTTCTTT
TRBV28	TRBJ2-5	-	TRBD2	CASRWTSGEETQYF	TGTGCCAGCCGATGGACTAGCGGGGAAGAGACCCAGTACTTC
TRBV24-1	TRBJ2-3	-	-	CATSERRYRSTDTQYF	TGTGCCACCAGTGAGCGAAGGTACAGATCCACAGATACGCAGTATTTT
TRBV5-5	TRBJ2-1	-	TRBD2	CASSLVSGGAEEQFF	TGTGCCAGCAGCTTAGTTAGCGGGGGGGCGGAGGAGCAGTTCTTC
TRBV18	TRBJ1-1	once	-	CASSPAGMNTEAFF	TGTGCCAGCTCACCGGCGGGGATGAACACTGAAGCTTTCTTT
TRBV2	TRBJ2-3	-	-	CASEGTSTDTQYF	TGTGCCAGCGAGGGTACGAGCACAGATACGCAGTATTTT
TRBV7-2	TRBJ2-1	-	-	CASSSRHGNDEQFF	TGTGCCAGCAGCTCTAGGCACGGAAATGATGAGCAGTTCTTC
TRBV10-3	TRBJ1-1	-	-	CAISPQGRVNTEAFF	TGTGCCATCAGCCCTCAGGGCAGGGTGAACACTGAAGCTTTCTTT